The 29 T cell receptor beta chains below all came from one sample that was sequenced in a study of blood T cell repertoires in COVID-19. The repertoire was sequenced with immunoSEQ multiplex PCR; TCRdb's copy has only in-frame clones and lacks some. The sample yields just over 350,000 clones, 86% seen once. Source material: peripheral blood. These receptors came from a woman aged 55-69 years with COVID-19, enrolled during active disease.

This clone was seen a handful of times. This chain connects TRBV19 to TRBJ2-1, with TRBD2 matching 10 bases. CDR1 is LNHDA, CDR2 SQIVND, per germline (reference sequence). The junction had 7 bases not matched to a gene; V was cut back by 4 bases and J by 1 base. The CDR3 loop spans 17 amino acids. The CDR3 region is CASSTFLAGASYNEQFF. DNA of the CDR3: TGTGCCAGTAGTACCTTTCTAGCGGGGGCTTCCTACAATGAGCAGTTCTTC.

CDR3 region: CASSIRGETQYF. DNA of the CDR3: TGTGCCAGTAGTATCAGGGGAGAGACCCAGTACTTC. The rearrangement uses TRBV19 and TRBJ2-5; tentatively, D is TRBD1 (6 bases). Germline V gives CDR1 LNHDA, CDR2 SQIVND (reference sequence). There are 12 residues in the CDR3. Deletions cut 3 bases from V and 4 bases from J, with 6 bases between.

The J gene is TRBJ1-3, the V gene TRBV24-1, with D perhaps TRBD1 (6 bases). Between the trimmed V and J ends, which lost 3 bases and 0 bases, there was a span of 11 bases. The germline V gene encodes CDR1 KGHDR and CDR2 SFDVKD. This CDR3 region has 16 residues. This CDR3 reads CATSDPDRPSGNTIYF. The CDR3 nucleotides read TGTGCCACCAGTGATCCGGACAGACCCTCTGGAAACACCATATATTTT.

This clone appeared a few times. The CDR3 coding sequence is TGCGCCAGCAGCCAAGGGACAGGGCAATCACCCCTCCACTTT. It encodes CASSQGTGQSPLHF. The V gene is TRBV4-1, the J gene TRBJ1-6; 8 nucleotides align to TRBD1. V was pared by 1 base and J by 10 bases, with 3 bases of the junction left unmatched. The V gene's germline CDR1 is MGHRA and CDR2 YSYEKL. CDR3 length equals 14 residues.

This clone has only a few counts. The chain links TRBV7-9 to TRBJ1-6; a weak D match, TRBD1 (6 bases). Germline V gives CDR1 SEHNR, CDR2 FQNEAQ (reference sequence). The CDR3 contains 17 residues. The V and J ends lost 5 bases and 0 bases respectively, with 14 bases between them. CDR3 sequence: CASSPRDTSSYNSPLHF. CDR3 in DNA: TGTGCCAGCAGCCCTCGGGACACAAGCTCCTATAATTCACCCCTCCACTTT.

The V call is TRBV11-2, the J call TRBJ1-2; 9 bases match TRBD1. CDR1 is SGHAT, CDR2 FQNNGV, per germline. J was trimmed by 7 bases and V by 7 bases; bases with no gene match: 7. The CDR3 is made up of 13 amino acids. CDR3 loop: CASTSQGAPGYTF. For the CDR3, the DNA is TGTGCCAGCACCTCACAGGGGGCGCCTGGCTACACCTTC.

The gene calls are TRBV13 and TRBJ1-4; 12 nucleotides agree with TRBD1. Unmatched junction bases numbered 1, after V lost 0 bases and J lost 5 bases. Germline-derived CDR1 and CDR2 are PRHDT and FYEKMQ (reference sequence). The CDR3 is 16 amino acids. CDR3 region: CASSLGGTGGNEKLFF. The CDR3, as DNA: TGTGCCAGCAGCTTAGGAGGGACAGGGGGCAATGAAAAACTGTTTTTT.

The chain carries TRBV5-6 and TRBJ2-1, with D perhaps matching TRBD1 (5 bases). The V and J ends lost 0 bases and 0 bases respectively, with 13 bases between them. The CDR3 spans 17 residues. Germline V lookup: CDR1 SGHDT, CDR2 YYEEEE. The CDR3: CASSLAYRSSSYNEQFF. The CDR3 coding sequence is TGTGCCAGCAGCTTGGCCTACAGGTCAAGCTCCTACAATGAGCAGTTCTTC.

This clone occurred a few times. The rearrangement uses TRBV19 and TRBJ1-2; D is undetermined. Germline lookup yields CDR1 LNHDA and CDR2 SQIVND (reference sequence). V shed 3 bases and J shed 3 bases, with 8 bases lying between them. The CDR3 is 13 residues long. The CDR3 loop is CASSIAGYYGYTF. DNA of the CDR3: TGTGCCAGTAGTATTGCAGGTTACTATGGCTACACCTTC.

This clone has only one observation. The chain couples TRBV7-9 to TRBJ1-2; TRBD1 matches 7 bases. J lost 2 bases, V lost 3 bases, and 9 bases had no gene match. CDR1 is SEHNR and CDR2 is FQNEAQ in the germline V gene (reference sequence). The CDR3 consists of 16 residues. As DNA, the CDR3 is TGTGCCAGCAGCTTCCACTCCGAGACAGGGAACTATGGCTACACCTTC. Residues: CASSFHSETGNYGYTF.

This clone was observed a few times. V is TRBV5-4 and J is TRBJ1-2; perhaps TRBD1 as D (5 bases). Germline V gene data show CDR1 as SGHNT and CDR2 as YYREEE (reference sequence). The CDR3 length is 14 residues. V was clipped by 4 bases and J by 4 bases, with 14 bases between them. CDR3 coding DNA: TGTGCCAGCAGCCCGAACGGGGGAGCCTATGGCTACACCTTC. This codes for CASSPNGGAYGYTF. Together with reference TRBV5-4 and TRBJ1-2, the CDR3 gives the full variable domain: ETGVTQSPTHLIKTRGQQVTLRCSSQSGHNTVSWYQQALGQGPQFIFQYYREEENGRGNFPPRFSGLQFPNYSSELNVNALELDDSALYLCASSPNGGAYGYTFGSGTRLTVV.

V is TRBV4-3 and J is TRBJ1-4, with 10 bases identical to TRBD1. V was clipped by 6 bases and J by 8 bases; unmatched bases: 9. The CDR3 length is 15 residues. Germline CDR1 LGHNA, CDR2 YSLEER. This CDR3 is CASRPGQGGDEKLFF. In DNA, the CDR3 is TGCGCCAGCAGACCCGGACAGGGGGGTGACGAAAAACTGTTTTTT.

CDR3 in DNA: TGTGCCAGCAGCTTGTACGGTATTACCTCCTACGAGCAGTACTTC. Amino acids: CASSLYGITSYEQYF. The chain carries TRBV5-5 and TRBJ2-7; unclear D gene. The CDR3 contains 15 residues. Trimming removed 1 base from V and 0 bases from J, with 11 bases in between. Germline loops: CDR1 SGHKS, CDR2 YYEKEE (reference sequence).

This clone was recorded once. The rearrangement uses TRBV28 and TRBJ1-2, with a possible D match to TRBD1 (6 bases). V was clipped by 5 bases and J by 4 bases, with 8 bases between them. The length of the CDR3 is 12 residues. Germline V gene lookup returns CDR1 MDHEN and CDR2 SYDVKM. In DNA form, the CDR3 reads TGTGCCAGCAGTCAACAGGGCTATGGCTACACCTTC. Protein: CASSQQGYGYTF.

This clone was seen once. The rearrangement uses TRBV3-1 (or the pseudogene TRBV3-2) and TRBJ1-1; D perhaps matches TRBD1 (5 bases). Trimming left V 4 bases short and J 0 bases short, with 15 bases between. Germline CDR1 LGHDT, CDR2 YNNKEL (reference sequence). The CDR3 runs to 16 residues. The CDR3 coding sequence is TGTGCCAGCAGCCCCGAAGGGGTGTTAATGAACACTGAAGCTTTCTTT. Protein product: CASSPEGVLMNTEAFF.

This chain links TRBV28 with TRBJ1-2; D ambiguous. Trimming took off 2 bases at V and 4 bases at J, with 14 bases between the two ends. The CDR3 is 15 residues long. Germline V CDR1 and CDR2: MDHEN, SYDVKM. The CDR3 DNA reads TGTGCCAGCAGTTTAGAGGGCACGGGGAGCTATGGCTACACCTTC. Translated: CASSLEGTGSYGYTF.

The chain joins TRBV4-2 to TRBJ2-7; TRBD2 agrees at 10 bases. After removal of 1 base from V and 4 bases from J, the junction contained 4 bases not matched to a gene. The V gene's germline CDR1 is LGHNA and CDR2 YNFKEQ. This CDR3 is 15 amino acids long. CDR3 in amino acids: CASSQGLAGAYEQYF. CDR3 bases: TGTGCCAGCAGCCAAGGGCTAGCGGGGGCATACGAGCAGTACTTC.

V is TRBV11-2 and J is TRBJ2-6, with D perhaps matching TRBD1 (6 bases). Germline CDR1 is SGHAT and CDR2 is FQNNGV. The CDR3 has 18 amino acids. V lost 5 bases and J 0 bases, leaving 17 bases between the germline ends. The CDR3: CASSATGTLSSGANVLTF. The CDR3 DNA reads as TGTGCCAGCAGCGCAACAGGGACCCTGAGCTCTGGGGCCAACGTCCTGACTTTC.

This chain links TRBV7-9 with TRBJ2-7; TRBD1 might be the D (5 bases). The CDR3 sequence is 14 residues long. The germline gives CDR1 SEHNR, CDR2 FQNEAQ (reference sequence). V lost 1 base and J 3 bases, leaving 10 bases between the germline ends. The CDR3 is CASSLVQGNYEQYF. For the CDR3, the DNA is TGTGCCAGCAGCTTAGTTCAGGGAAACTACGAGCAGTACTTC.

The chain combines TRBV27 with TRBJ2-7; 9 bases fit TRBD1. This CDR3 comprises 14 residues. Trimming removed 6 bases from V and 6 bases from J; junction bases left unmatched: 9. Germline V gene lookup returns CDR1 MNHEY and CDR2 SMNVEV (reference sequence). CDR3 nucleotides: TGTGCCAGCAGGCCCGGGACAGGGTACGGCGAGCAGTACTTC. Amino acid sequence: CASRPGTGYGEQYF.

CDR3: CASSLEGHQTEAFF. In DNA, the CDR3 is TGCGCCAGCAGCTTGGAAGGACATCAGACTGAAGCTTTCTTT. The rearrangement links TRBV5-1 to TRBJ1-1, with a possible D match to TRBD1 (5 bases). This CDR3 has 14 amino acids. The germline V gene has CDR1 SGHRS and CDR2 YFSETQ. The V gene lost 0 bases and the J gene lost 5 bases, with 11 bases spanning the gap.

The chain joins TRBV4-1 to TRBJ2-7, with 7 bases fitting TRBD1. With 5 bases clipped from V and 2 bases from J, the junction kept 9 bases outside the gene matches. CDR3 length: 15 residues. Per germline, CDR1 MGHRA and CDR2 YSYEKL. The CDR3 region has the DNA TGCGCCAGCAGCTTCTACAGGGGATCGGCCTACGAGCAGTACTTC. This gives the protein CASSFYRGSAYEQYF.

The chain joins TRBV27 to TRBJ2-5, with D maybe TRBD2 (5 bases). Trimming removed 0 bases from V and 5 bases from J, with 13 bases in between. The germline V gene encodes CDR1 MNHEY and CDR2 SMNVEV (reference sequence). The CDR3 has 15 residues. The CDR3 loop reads CASSLSSGSRETQYF. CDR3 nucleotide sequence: TGTGCCAGCAGTTTATCGTCGGGGAGTCGGGAGACCCAGTACTTC.

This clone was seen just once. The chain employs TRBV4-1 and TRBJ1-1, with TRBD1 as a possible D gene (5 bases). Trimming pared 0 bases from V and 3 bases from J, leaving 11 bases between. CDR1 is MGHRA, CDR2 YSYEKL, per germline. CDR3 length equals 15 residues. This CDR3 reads CASSQEGGGDTEAFF. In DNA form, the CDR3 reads TGCGCCAGCAGCCAAGAGGGGGGGGGTGACACTGAAGCTTTCTTT.

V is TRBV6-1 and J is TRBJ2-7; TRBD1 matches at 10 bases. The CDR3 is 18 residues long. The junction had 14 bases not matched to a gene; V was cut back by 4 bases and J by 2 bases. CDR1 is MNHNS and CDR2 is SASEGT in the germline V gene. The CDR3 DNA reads TGTGCCAGCAGTGGGGTTCATTTGCGTGGGACAGGGGCCTACGAGCAGTACTTC. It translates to CASSGVHLRGTGAYEQYF.

The CDR3 is CASRYGQNEQYF. CDR3 in DNA: TGTGCCAGCAGATATGGACAGAACGAGCAGTACTTC. The chain employs TRBV5-4 and TRBJ2-7; a weak D match, TRBD1 (6 bases). V was pared by 5 bases and J by 5 bases, with 11 bases between. The CDR3 is made up of 12 amino acids. Germline values: CDR1 SGHNT, CDR2 YYREEE (reference sequence).

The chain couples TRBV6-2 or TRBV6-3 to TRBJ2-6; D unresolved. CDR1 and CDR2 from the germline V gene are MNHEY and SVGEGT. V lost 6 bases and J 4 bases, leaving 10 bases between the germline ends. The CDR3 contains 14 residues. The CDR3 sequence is CASSPYRGANVLTF. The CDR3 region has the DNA TGTGCCAGCAGCCCCTATCGAGGGGCCAACGTCCTGACTTTC.

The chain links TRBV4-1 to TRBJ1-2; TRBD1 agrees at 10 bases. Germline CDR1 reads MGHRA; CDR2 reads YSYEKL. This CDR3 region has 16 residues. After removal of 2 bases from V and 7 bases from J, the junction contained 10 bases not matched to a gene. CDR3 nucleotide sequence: TGCGCCAGCAGCCAACCGAGGGACAGGGGAGATGGTGGCTACACCTTC. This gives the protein CASSQPRDRGDGGYTF.

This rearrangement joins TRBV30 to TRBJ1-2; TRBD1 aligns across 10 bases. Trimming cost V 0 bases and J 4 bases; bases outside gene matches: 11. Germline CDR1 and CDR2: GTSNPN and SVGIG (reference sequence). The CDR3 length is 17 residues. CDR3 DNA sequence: TGTGCCTGGAGTGTAAGGGGGGGACAGGGGACGGGCTATGGCTACACCTTC. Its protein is CAWSVRGGQGTGYGYTF.